The clone carrying this T cell receptor beta chain was seen ten or more times. These data come from a study of molecular identifiers for immune sequencing clone quantification. Generation of bulk TCR libraries relied on previously described methods and listed TCR primers. TCRdb recomputed calls from the PCR reads with MiXCR, one row per CDR3 protein. This sample yields hundreds of thousands of distinct CDR3 sequences, of which roughly 27% are seen a single time; roughly 0.83% belongs to the top ten. Sequenced sample: naive CD8+ T cells from blood, with Jurkat cell RNA spiked in. Described subset: FACS-sorted CD8+CD4-CCR7+CD45RA+ naive T cells. The receptor's source is a human donor in good health. Some libraries in this study had Jurkat cell RNA spiked in.

The CDR3 reads CATSAKLAEDTNTGELFF. The CDR3 region has the DNA TGTGCCACCAGTGCAAAACTAGCGGAAGACACGAACACCGGGGAGCTGTTTTTT. This sequence joins TRBV24-1 and TRBJ2-2, with 8 bases aligning to TRBD2. CDR1 is KGHDR, CDR2 SFDVKD, per germline. The trim removed 5 bases at V and 0 bases at J, leaving 10 bases unmatched. This CDR3 contains 18 residues.